This TCR beta chain comes out of a study of blood T cell repertoires in COVID-19. Profiled with immunoSEQ multiplex PCR; TCRdb holds only in-frame clones, not every one. The profile shows about 60,000 clones, 70% to 85% of them singletons. Germline CDR1 and CDR2: MNHNS and SASEGT. CDR3 length: 18 residues. With 2 bases clipped from V and 0 bases from J, the junction kept 10 bases outside the gene matches. The sequenced sample was peripheral blood. The chain has TRBV6-1 and TRBJ1-1, with TRBD1 matching over 9 bases. The clonotype was recovered from a man between 60 and 75 years old with acute or convalescent COVID-19. CDR3 sequence: CASSESGTGIYMNTEAFF. CDR3 DNA: TGTGCCAGCAGTGAATCCGGGACAGGGATATACATGAACACTGAAGCTTTCTTT.